What follows are 16 T cell receptor beta chains derived from one specimen sequenced in a study of radiation and T cells in renal cell carcinoma. Specified time point: baseline pretreatment blood. Treatment indicated: 15 Gy SBRT to primary tumor, nephrectomy 4 weeks later. Method: immunoSEQ multiplex PCR; TCRdb's copy keeps in-frame clones and lacks some. The sample has tens of thousands of clones, approximately 80% seen once. The source material was blood, sampled from a patient whose treatment included radiotherapy and nephrectomy. The receptors originated from a man in his 60s with renal cell carcinoma.

V usage is TRBV28 and J usage is TRBJ1-1; weak D call: TRBD1 (5 bases). This CDR3 comprises 17 residues. Trimming took 3 bases from V and 0 from J, leaving 17 bases between them. Germline assignment: CDR1 MDHEN and CDR2 SYDVKM. The chain's CDR3 is CASSFPRAGQVNTEAFF. DNA for the CDR3: TGTGCCAGCAGTTTTCCCAGGGCGGGTCAGGTGAACACTGAAGCTTTCTTT. Variable domain in full (rest from reference TRBV28 and TRBJ1-1): DVKVTQSSRYLVKRTGEKVFLECVQDMDHENMFWYRQDPGLGLRLIYFSYDVKMKEKGDIPEGYSVSREKKERFSLILESASTNQTSMYLCASSFPRAGQVNTEAFFGQGTRLTVV.

The V call is TRBV18, the J call TRBJ1-2; D gene unclear. This CDR3 is 16 amino acids long. Trimming took 5 bases from V and 6 from J, leaving 22 bases between them. Germline values: CDR1 KGHSH, CDR2 LQKENI. The chain's CDR3 is CASSNLVGVNSDGYTF. Here the CDR3 DNA reads TGTGCCAGCTCAAACCTCGTCGGGGTTAATAGTGATGGCTACACCTTC.

The V and J genes are TRBV4-2 and TRBJ1-6; 9 bases are a match to TRBD1. Germline CDR1 LGHNA, CDR2 YNFKEQ. V lost 0 bases to trimming and J lost 10 bases; unmatched junction nucleotides: 7. CDR3 length equals 16 residues. The CDR3 coding sequence is TGTGCCAGCAGCCAAGAGGCGGGACAGGGACAATCACCCCTCCACTTT. This sequence encodes CASSQEAGQGQSPLHF.

The V gene is TRBV6-6, the J gene TRBJ2-7; D is perhaps TRBD2 (5 bases). Trimming removed 3 bases at V and 1 base at J, with 10 bases between. CDR3 length: 14 residues. Germline V gene sequence: CDR1 MNHNY, CDR2 SVGAGI (reference sequence). CDR3 sequence (DNA): TGTGCCAGCAGTTATTCGGGATTATCCTACGAGCAGTACTTC. This sequence encodes CASSYSGLSYEQYF.

V gene TRBV10-2 combines with J gene TRBJ1-4; no clear D gene. V was pared by 2 bases and J by 5 bases, with 3 bases between. This CDR3 has 12 residues. Germline loops: CDR1 WSHSY, CDR2 SAAADI. The CDR3 loop reads CASSEVNEKLFF. The CDR3 DNA is TGCGCCAGCAGTGAGGTGAATGAAAAACTGTTTTTT.

The rearrangement joins TRBV29-1 to TRBJ2-3; no clear D. Per germline, CDR1 SQVTM and CDR2 ANQGSEA. The CDR3 totals 11 residues. Trimming stripped 7 bases from V and 5 bases from J, with 10 bases between. The CDR3 region has the DNA TGCAGCGCCAGGATTCAAGATACGCAGTATTTT. It codes for CSARIQDTQYF.

This clone was counted at least ten times. The chain carries TRBV10-1 and TRBJ1-1, with a weak D call TRBD1 (6 bases). The CDR3 spans 14 residues. The V end was cut by 6 bases, the J end by 2 bases, with 13 bases between. The V gene's germline CDR1 is WNHNN and CDR2 SYGVQD (reference sequence). The CDR3 coding sequence is TGCGCCAGCAGGGGTGCAGGGGTCAACACTGAAGCTTTCTTT. Residues: CASRGAGVNTEAFF.

The rearrangement uses TRBV5-1 and TRBJ2-7; D call uncertain. The CDR3 is 15 amino acids. Germline V lookup: CDR1 SGHRS, CDR2 YFSETQ. V shed 0 bases and J shed 6 bases, with 16 bases lying between them. CDR3 nucleotides: TGCGCCAGCAGCTTGGCCCCGACCTCACTATCCGAGCAGTACTTC. It specifies CASSLAPTSLSEQYF.

This clone was observed at least ten times. The rearrangement uses TRBV7-2 and TRBJ2-6; D unclear. Trimming took off 1 base at V and 0 bases at J, with 7 bases between the two ends. The CDR3 covers 16 residues. CDR1 and CDR2 (germline): SGHTA, FQGNSA. The CDR3 DNA reads TGTGCCAGCAGCTTAGAAGGGTCCTCTGGGGCCAACGTCCTGACTTTC. Amino acid sequence: CASSLEGSSGANVLTF.

The chain uses TRBV7-2 and TRBJ2-3; D uncertain. CDR3 length: 16 amino acids. The V gene lost 0 bases and the J gene lost 0 bases, with 10 bases spanning the gap. Looked up from germline, CDR1 is SGHTA and CDR2 is FQGNSA. DNA for the CDR3: TGTGCCAGCAGCTTAGCTACAAGCTATAGCACAGATACGCAGTATTTT. It translates to CASSLATSYSTDTQYF. Full variable domain (remainder filled in from reference TRBV7-2 and TRBJ2-3): GAGVSQSPSNKVTEKGKDVELRCDPISGHTALYWYRQSLGQGLEFLIYFQGNSAPDKSGLPSDRFSAERTGGSVSTLTIQRTQQEDSAVYLCASSLATSYSTDTQYFGPGTRLTVL.

A single count supports this clone. V usage is TRBV9 and J usage is TRBJ2-3; the D gene is possibly TRBD2 (6 bases). V was pared by 2 bases and J by 0 bases, with 28 bases between. Germline V gene lookup returns CDR1 SGDLS and CDR2 YYNGEE. The CDR3 runs to 21 residues. The DNA of the CDR3 is TGTGCCAGCAGCGTCGAGCACGGATCTAGCGTCTGGCGGGCTAGCACAGATACGCAGTATTTT. This codes for CASSVEHGSSVWRASTDTQYF.

This chain joins TRBV7-6 and TRBJ2-5, with D possibly TRBD2 on 5 matching bases. CDR3 size: 17 residues. The germline V gene has CDR1 SGHVS and CDR2 FNYEAQ. V was trimmed by 1 base and J by 3 bases, leaving 18 bases between them. CDR3 protein: CASSLGLAGLPEETQYF. For the CDR3, the DNA is TGTGCCAGCAGCTTAGGGCTAGCCGGTTTACCGGAAGAGACCCAGTACTTC.

The chain is built from TRBV5-1 and TRBJ2-2; 7 nucleotides line up with TRBD2. The V segment lost 3 bases and the J segment 7 bases; nucleotides outside the gene matches: 9. This CDR3 comprises 15 residues. The germline CDR1 and CDR2 sequences are SGHRS and YFSETQ. In nucleotides, the CDR3 is TGCGCCAGCAGCTCAGGACTAGTCGTCGGCGGGGAGCTGTTTTTT. This encodes CASSSGLVVGGELFF.

This clone occurred a few times. The chain combines TRBV29-1 with TRBJ1-1; 8 bases fit TRBD1. V shed 6 bases, J shed 7 bases, and the junction held 7 bases outside the gene matches. The CDR3 has 12 residues. Germline V lookup: CDR1 SQVTM, CDR2 ANQGSEA. The CDR3 DNA follows: TGCAGCGTGGGGACAGGACAAGTTGAAGCTTTCTTT. It codes for CSVGTGQVEAFF.

This chain links TRBV7-7 with TRBJ2-2, with 12 bases identical to TRBD2. With 5 bases clipped from V and 4 bases from J, the junction kept 8 bases outside the gene matches. CDR1 and CDR2 from the germline V gene are SSHAT and FNYEAQ (reference sequence). The CDR3 spans 17 residues. The DNA of the CDR3 is TGTGCCAGCAGCCCCGGACTAGCGGGAACTATCACCGGGGAGCTGTTTTTT. Amino acid sequence: CASSPGLAGTITGELFF.

The V gene is TRBV30, the J gene TRBJ2-7, with D perhaps matching TRBD1 or TRBD2 (5 bases each). CDR1 and CDR2 (germline): GTSNPN, SVGIG (reference sequence). Trimming took off 4 bases at V and 9 bases at J, with 28 bases between the two ends. The CDR3 runs to 16 residues. CDR3 sequence: CAWTSERGALSTGQYF. The CDR3 DNA sequence: TGTGCCTGGACCTCTGAGAGGGGCGCCCTTTCTACCGGGCAGTACTTC.